The 14 T cell receptor beta chains below were found in one sample sequenced in a study of post-analysis software for immune sequencing data. Study outcomes and limitations: Comparison of patients with controls showed four or five TRBV segments more frequent in patients, TRBV5-6, TRBV5-1 and TRBV20-1 among them.

Unique molecular identifiers tagged the TCR beta cDNA libraries. TCRdb recomputed calls from the PCR reads with MiXCR, one row per CDR3 protein. The sample contains 650,000 to 900,000 distinct CDR3 sequences, 35% to 55% of which appear only once. No antigen is known for these receptors. Source material: blood. These TCRs come from a girl aged 5-17 years with multiple sclerosis.

The rearrangement links TRBV3-1 to TRBJ2-7, with TRBD2 as a possible D gene (5 bases). Per germline, CDR1 LGHDT and CDR2 YNNKEL (reference sequence). The CDR3 has 14 residues. V was cut by 3 bases and J by 5 bases, with 14 bases left in between. CDR3 nucleotides: TGTGCCAGCAGCCAGGGAACCGGGATGGACGAGCAGTACTTC. Translated, it gives CASSQGTGMDEQYF.

This clonotype was seen just once. This chain uses TRBV5-6 with TRBJ2-2; D is uncertain. The CDR3 sequence is 14 residues long. CDR1 SGHDT and CDR2 YYEEEE come from the germline V gene. Trimming pared 0 bases from V and 7 bases from J, leaving 10 bases between. Written as DNA, the CDR3 is TGTGCCAGCAGCTTGGAGTGGGAAGGCGGGGAGCTGTTTTTT. It yields the protein CASSLEWEGGELFF.

The chain couples TRBV6-5 to TRBJ2-3; no definite D call. This CDR3 has 15 residues. Per the germline V gene, CDR1 is MNHEY and CDR2 is SVGAGI. Trimming shortened V by 4 bases and J by 0 bases, and 11 bases separated the two germline ends. This chain's CDR3 is CASSSHLVSTDTQYF. The CDR3 nucleotides read TGTGCCAGCAGTTCCCACTTGGTTAGCACAGATACGCAGTATTTT.

The chain links TRBV6-6 to TRBJ1-2; 7 nucleotides match TRBD1. The V segment lost 5 bases and the J segment 3 bases; nucleotides outside the gene matches: 15. The CDR3 is 17 amino acids. CDR1 is MNHNY, CDR2 SVGAGI, per germline (reference sequence). CDR3 DNA: TGTGCCAGCAGTACCGGGGGGGCAGAACAGGGGCACTATGGCTACACCTTC. It translates to CASSTGGAEQGHYGYTF.

This clonotype is a singleton in its sample. The chain couples TRBV5-1 to TRBJ2-1, with 14 bases identical to TRBD2. The CDR3 covers 17 residues. The trim removed 0 bases at V and 8 bases at J, leaving 7 bases unmatched. From germline, CDR1 is SGHRS and CDR2 YFSETQ. The CDR3 loop reads CASSLGGTSGSIDEQFF. CDR3 in DNA: TGCGCCAGCAGCTTGGGTGGGACTAGCGGGAGTATCGATGAGCAGTTCTTC. Together with reference TRBV5-1 and TRBJ2-1, the CDR3 gives the full variable domain: KAGVTQTPRYLIKTRGQQVTLSCSPISGHRSVSWYQQTPGQGLQFLFEYFSETQRNKGNFPGRFSGRQFSNSRSEMNVSTLELGDSALYLCASSLGGTSGSIDEQFFGPGTRLTVL.

This chain joins TRBV13 and TRBJ1-6; TRBD1 is a possible D gene (5 bases). This CDR3 has 15 amino acids. Germline loops: CDR1 PRHDT, CDR2 FYEKMQ (reference sequence). Trimming shortened V by 4 bases and J by 7 bases, and 14 bases separated the two germline ends. The CDR3 DNA reads as TGTGCCAGCAGCTCGGGGGGGGGTCCGAATTCACCCCTCCACTTT. Amino acid sequence: CASSSGGGPNSPLHF.

This clonotype was counted only a few times. The V gene is TRBV29-1, the J gene TRBJ1-2; D gene uncertain. Germline loops: CDR1 SQVTM, CDR2 ANQGSEA. The V end was cut by 2 bases, the J end by 7 bases, with 11 bases between. This CDR3 contains 12 residues. CDR3 in amino acids: CSVELGGLGYTF. Written as DNA, the CDR3 is TGCAGCGTTGAATTGGGCGGACTTGGCTACACCTTC.

The chain has TRBV28 and TRBJ2-4; D possibly corresponds to TRBD2 (6 bases). CDR3 size: 14 residues. CDR1 is MDHEN and CDR2 is SYDVKM in the germline V gene. Trimming removed 5 bases at V and 1 base at J, with 9 bases between. CDR3 amino acids: CASSNGGAKNIQYF. The CDR3 DNA reads as TGTGCCAGCAGTAATGGGGGGGCCAAAAACATTCAGTACTTC.

This clonotype was observed a few times. CDR3 DNA: TGTGCCAGCAGCTTAAGGGGAGGGGACGGCGTGACCCAGTACTTC. Its protein product is CASSLRGGDGVTQYF. The chain combines TRBV7-2 with TRBJ2-5; TRBD2 agrees at 7 bases. The length of the CDR3 is 15 residues. The V segment lost 2 bases and the J segment 7 bases; nucleotides outside the gene matches: 10. CDR1 and CDR2 (germline): SGHTA, FQGNSA.

The V call is TRBV10-2, the J call TRBJ2-1; maybe TRBD2 (6 bases). CDR3 length equals 15 residues. Germline V lookup: CDR1 WSHSY, CDR2 SAAADI. V was clipped by 4 bases and J by 4 bases, with 14 bases between them. The CDR3 DNA reads as TGCGCCAGCAGTGTTACGGGAGTCAGTTACAATGAGCAGTTCTTC. The encoded protein is CASSVTGVSYNEQFF.

This clonotype has a handful of counts. This chain uses TRBV12-3 or TRBV12-4 with TRBJ2-1, with a possible D match to TRBD2 (5 bases). The CDR3 covers 15 residues. Trimming cost V 4 bases and J 9 bases, with 19 bases left between them. This chain's CDR3 is CASSYQLASGGEQFF. In nucleotides, the CDR3 is TGTGCCAGCAGTTACCAGTTAGCCTCAGGAGGTGAGCAGTTCTTC.

This chain uses TRBV27 with TRBJ2-5; D is unclear. Between the trimmed V and J ends, which lost 0 bases and 4 bases, there was a span of 12 bases. The length of the CDR3 is 15 residues. CDR1 and CDR2 (germline): MNHEY, SMNVEV (reference sequence). CDR3 nucleotides: TGTGCCAGCAGTTTATCGGTCAACACCTTAGAGACCCAGTACTTC. As protein: CASSLSVNTLETQYF.

A note on this clonotype: One junction end disagrees with the germline gene, perhaps due to a read error. The rearrangement joins TRBV7-2 to TRBJ2-1, with 9 bases matching TRBD2. This CDR3 contains 15 residues. Germline assignment: CDR1 SGHTA and CDR2 FQGNSA. DNA for the CDR3: TGTGCCATCAGCTCAAGCGGGAGGAGGAAGGGTGAGCAGTTCTTC. Translating it yields CAISSSGRRKGEQFF.

This clonotype was picked up a small number of times. The rearrangement uses TRBV13 and TRBJ2-5; TRBD1 agrees at 7 bases. CDR3 length equals 13 residues. Germline V lookup: CDR1 PRHDT, CDR2 FYEKMQ (reference sequence). The junction had 4 bases not matched to a gene; V was cut back by 5 bases and J by 4 bases. DNA for the CDR3: TGTGCCAGCAGCGTGAGGGGGCCAGAGACCCAGTACTTC. Translating it yields CASSVRGPETQYF.